Presented here are 3 T cell receptor beta chains from one specimen sequenced in a study of cytomegalovirus exposure and HLA in healthy donors. 13 Jbeta primers and 60 Vbeta primers were used for the PCR. Generated by immunoSEQ multiplex PCR, the TCRdb table keeps only in-frame clones and is missing some. There are 90,000 to 100,000 clones in the sample; roughly 70% occur only once, and 2.5% lies in the top ten. The specimen was PBMCs. The receptors derive from a man aged 50-59 years in good health and CMV-seronegative.

This clone showed up just once. The J gene is TRBJ2-1, the V gene TRBV9, with D unresolved. The V gene lost 4 bases and the J gene lost 5 bases, with 7 bases spanning the gap. Germline CDR1 and CDR2: SGDLS and YYNGEE. The CDR3 runs 12 residues. Written as DNA, the CDR3 is TGTGCCAGCAGCTGGGCCCACAATGAGCAGTTCTTC. This gives the protein CASSWAHNEQFF. The whole variable domain, remainder taken from reference TRBV9 and TRBJ2-1, is DSGVTQTPKHLITATGQRVTLRCSPRSGDLSVYWYQQSLDQGLQFLIQYYNGEERAKGNILERFSAQQFPDLHSELNLSSLELGDSALYFCASSWAHNEQFFGPGTRLTVL.

This sequence joins TRBV5-6 and TRBJ1-4; D is undetermined. With 0 bases removed from V and 2 bases from J, the gap between germline ends came to 5 bases. The CDR3 runs 14 residues. Germline-derived CDR1 and CDR2 are SGHDT and YYEEEE. CDR3 in DNA: TGTGCCAGCAGCTTGGGGGCCACTAATGAAAAACTGTTTTTT. As protein: CASSLGATNEKLFF.

V and J are TRBV9 and TRBJ2-5, with 10 bases that match TRBD2. The J call could be wrong; TRBJ2-7 is a better fit for the DNA end. The CDR3 sequence is 17 residues long. Germline V CDR1 and CDR2: SGDLS, YYNGEE. The DNA of the CDR3 is TGTGCCAGCAGCGTAGGGGAGGCTAGCGGGAGTCTATACGAGCAGTACTTC. Translated, it gives CASSVGEASGSLYEQYF.